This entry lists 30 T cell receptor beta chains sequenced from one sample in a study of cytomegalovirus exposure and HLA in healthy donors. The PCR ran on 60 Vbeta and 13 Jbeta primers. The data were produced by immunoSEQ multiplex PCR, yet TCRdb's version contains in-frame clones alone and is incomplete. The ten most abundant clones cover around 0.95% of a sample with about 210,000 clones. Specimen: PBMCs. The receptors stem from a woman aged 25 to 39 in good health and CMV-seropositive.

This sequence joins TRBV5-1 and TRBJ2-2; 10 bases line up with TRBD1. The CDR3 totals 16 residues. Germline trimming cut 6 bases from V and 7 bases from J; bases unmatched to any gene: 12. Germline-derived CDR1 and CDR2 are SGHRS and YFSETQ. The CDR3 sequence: CASMTGGASLGGELFF. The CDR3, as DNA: TGCGCCAGCATGACAGGGGGCGCTTCTCTGGGCGGGGAGCTGTTTTTT.

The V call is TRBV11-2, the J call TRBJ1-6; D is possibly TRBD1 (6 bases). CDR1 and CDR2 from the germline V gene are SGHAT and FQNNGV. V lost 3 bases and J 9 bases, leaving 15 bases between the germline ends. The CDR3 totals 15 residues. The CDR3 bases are TGTGCCAGCAGCTTGTGGCAGGGGATCAGTTCACCCCTCCACTTT. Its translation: CASSLWQGISSPLHF.

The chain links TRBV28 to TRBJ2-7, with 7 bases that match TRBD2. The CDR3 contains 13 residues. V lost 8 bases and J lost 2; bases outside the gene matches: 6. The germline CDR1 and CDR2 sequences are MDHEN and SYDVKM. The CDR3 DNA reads TGTGCCAGCCGGACTAGTAGGGCCTACGAGCAGTACTTC. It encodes CASRTSRAYEQYF.

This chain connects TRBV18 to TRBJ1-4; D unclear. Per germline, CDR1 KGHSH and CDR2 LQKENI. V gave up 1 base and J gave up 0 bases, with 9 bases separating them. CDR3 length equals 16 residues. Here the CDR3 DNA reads TGTGCCAGCTCACCACAGGGAGTTGCAACTAATGAAAAACTGTTTTTT. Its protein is CASSPQGVATNEKLFF.

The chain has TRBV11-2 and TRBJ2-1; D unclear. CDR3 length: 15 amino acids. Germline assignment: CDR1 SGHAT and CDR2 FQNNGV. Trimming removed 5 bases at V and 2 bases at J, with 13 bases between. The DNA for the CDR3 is TGTGCCAGCAGCCCCAACCCGACTCCCTACAATGAGCAGTTCTTC. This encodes CASSPNPTPYNEQFF.

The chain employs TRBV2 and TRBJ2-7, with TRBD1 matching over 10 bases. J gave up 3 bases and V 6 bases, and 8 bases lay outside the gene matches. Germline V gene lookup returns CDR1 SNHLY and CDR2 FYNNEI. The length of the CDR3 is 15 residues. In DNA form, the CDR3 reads TGTGCCAGCAGCAGTCCCGGACAGGGGGTCTACGAGCAGTACTTC. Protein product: CASSSPGQGVYEQYF.

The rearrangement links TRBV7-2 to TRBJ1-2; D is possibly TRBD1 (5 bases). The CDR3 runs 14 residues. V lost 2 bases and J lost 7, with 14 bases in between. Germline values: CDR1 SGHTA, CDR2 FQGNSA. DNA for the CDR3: TGTGCCAGCAGCTTATACACGGGGGAGCTTGGCTACACCTTC. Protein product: CASSLYTGELGYTF.

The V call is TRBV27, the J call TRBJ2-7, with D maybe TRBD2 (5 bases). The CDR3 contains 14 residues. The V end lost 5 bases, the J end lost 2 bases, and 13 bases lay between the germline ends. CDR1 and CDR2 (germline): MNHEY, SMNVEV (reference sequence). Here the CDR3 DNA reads TGTGCCAGCAGTACCTCGGGGAATCCCTACGAGCAGTACTTC. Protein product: CASSTSGNPYEQYF.

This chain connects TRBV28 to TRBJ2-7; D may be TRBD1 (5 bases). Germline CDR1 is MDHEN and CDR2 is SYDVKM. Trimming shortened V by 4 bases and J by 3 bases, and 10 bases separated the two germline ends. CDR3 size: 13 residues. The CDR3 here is CASSSDRFYEQYF. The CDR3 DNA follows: TGTGCCAGCAGTTCCGACAGATTCTACGAGCAGTACTTC.

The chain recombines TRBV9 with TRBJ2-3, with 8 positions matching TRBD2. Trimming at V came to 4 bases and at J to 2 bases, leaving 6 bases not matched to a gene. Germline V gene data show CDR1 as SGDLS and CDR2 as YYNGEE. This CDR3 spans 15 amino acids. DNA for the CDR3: TGTGCCAGCAGCACAGCGGGAGAGGCCACAGATACGCAGTATTTT. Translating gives CASSTAGEATDTQYF.

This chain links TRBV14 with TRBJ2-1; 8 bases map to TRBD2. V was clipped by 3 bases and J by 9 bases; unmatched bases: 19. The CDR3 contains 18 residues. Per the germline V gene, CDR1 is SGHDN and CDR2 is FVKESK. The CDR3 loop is CASSHPTLQRGYLGEQFF. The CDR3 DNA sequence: TGTGCCAGCAGCCACCCTACCCTCCAGCGGGGGTACTTGGGTGAGCAGTTCTTC.

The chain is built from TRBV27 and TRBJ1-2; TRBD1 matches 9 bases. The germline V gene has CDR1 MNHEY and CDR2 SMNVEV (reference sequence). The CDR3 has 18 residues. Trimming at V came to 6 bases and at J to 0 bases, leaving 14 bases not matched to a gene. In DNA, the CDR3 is TGTGCCAGCAGCACATACAGGCCGGGACAGGGCCCTAACTATGGCTACACCTTC. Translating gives CASSTYRPGQGPNYGYTF.

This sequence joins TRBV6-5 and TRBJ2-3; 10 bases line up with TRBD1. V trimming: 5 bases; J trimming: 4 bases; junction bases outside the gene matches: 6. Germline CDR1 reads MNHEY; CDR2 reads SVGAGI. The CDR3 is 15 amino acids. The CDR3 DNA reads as TGTGCCAGCAGTCCTGACAGGGGGCGCGCAGATACGCAGTATTTT. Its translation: CASSPDRGRADTQYF.

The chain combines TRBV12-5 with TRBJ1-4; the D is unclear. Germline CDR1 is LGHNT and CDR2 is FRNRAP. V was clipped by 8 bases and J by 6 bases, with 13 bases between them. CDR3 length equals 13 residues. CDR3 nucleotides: TGTGCTAGTTCGCGGCCGTCCGATGAAAAACTGTTTTTT. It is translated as CASSRPSDEKLFF.

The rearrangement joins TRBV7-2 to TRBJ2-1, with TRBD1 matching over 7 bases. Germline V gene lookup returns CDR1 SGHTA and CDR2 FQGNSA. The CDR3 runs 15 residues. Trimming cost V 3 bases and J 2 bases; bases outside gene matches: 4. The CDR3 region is CASSLDRFTYNEQFF. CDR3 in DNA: TGTGCCAGCAGCTTGGACAGGTTCACCTACAATGAGCAGTTCTTC.

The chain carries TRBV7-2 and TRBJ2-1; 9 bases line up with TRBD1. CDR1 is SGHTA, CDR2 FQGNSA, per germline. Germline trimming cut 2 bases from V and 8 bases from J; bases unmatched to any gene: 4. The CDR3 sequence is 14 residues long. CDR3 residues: CASSLPDRGDEQFF. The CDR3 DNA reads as TGTGCCAGCAGCTTACCGGACAGGGGCGATGAGCAGTTCTTC.

DNA of the CDR3: TGTGCCAGCAGTTTAATACCGGGACAGGGGCCCTACGAGCAGTACTTC. Translation gives CASSLIPGQGPYEQYF. The chain couples TRBV27 to TRBJ2-7; the match to TRBD1 covers 10 bases. Germline CDR1 MNHEY, CDR2 SMNVEV (reference sequence). This CDR3 comprises 16 residues. Trimming took 2 bases from V and 2 from J; bases not matched to a gene: 6.

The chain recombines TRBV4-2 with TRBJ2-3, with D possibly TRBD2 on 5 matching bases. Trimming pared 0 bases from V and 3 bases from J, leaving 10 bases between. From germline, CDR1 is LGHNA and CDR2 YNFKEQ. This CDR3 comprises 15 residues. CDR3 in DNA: TGTGCCAGCAGCCAAGATTGGCTAGCTACAGATACGCAGTATTTT. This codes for CASSQDWLATDTQYF.

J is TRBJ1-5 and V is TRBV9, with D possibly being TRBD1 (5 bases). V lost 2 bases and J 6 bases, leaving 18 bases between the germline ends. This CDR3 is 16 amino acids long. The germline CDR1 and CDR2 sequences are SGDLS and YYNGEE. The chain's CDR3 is CASSVDIGGTGQPQHF. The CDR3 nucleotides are TGTGCCAGCAGCGTTGATATCGGGGGAACAGGTCAGCCCCAGCATTTT.

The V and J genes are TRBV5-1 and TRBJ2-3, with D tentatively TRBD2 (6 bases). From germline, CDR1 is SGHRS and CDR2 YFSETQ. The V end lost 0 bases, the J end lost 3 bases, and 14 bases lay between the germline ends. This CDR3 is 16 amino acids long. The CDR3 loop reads CASSLAFTGGTDTQYF. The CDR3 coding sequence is TGCGCCAGCAGCTTGGCTTTTACTGGGGGGACAGATACGCAGTATTTT.

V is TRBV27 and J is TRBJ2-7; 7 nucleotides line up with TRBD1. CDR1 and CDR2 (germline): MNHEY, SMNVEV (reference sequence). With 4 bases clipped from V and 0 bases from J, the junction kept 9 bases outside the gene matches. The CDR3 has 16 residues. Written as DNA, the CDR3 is TGTGCCAGCAGTTCCCGGACAGGTTGGGTCTCCTACGAGCAGTACTTC. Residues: CASSSRTGWVSYEQYF.

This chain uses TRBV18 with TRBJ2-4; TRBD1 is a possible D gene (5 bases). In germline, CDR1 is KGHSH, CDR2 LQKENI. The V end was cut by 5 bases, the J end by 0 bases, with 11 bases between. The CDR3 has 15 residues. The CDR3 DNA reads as TGTGCCAGCTCAAGGGGCAGCTTAGCCAAAAACATTCAGTACTTC. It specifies CASSRGSLAKNIQYF.

CDR3 sequence: CAIRSTGAYEQYF. The CDR3 DNA reads as TGTGCCATCAGGTCGACAGGGGCCTACGAGCAGTACTTC. The chain carries TRBV10-3 and TRBJ2-7; TRBD1 matches at 8 bases. Trimming removed 6 bases from V and 2 bases from J; junction bases left unmatched: 3. Per the germline V gene, CDR1 is ENHRY and CDR2 is SYGVKD. The length of the CDR3 is 13 residues.

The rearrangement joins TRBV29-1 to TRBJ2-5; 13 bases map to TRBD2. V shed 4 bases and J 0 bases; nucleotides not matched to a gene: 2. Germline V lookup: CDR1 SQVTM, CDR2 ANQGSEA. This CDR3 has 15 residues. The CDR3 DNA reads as TGCAGCGTTGGGGGACTAGCGGGGCACCAAGAGACCCAGTACTTC. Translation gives CSVGGLAGHQETQYF.

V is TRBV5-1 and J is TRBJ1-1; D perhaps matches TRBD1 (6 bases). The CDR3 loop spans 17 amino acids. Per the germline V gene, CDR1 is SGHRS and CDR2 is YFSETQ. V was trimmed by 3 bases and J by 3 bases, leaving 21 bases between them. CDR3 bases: TGCGCCAGCAGCTGGGGGGCCCGGGCCGGGGGGGACACTGAAGCTTTCTTT. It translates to CASSWGARAGGDTEAFF.

As DNA, the CDR3 is TGTGCCAGTAGTATGCGGGGCCGAGGGAGCACTGAAGCTTTCTTT. Its protein product is CASSMRGRGSTEAFF. The rearrangement links TRBV19 to TRBJ1-1, with D maybe TRBD1 (5 bases). The length of the CDR3 is 15 residues. Germline V gene lookup returns CDR1 LNHDA and CDR2 SQIVND (reference sequence). The germline V and J ends were trimmed by 3 bases and 4 bases, with 15 bases remaining between them. The full variable domain, its missing parts supplied by reference TRBV19 and TRBJ1-1, is DGGITQSPKYLFRKEGQNVTLSCEQNLNHDAMYWYRQDPGQGLRLIYYSQIVNDFQKGDIAEGYSVSREKKESFPLTVTSAQKNPTAFYLCASSMRGRGSTEAFFGQGTRLTVV.

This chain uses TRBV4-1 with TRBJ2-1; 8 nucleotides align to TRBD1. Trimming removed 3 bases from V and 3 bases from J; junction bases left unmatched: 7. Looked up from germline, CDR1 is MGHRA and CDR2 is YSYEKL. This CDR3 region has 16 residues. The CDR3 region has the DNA TGCGCCAGCAGCCAGCTACAGGGGGTAGGCTACAATGAGCAGTTCTTC. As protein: CASSQLQGVGYNEQFF.

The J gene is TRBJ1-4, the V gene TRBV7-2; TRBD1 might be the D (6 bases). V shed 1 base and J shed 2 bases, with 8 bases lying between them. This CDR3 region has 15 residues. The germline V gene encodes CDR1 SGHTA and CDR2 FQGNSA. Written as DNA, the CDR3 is TGTGCCAGCAGCTTAGACGGACAGACTAATGAAAAACTGTTTTTT. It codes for CASSLDGQTNEKLFF.

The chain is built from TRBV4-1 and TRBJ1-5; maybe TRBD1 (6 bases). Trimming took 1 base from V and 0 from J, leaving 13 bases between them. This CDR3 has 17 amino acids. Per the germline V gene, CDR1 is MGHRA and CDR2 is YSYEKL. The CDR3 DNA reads TGCGCCAGCAGCCAAGGAAGGGGGACAAATAGCAATCAGCCCCAGCATTTT. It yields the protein CASSQGRGTNSNQPQHF.

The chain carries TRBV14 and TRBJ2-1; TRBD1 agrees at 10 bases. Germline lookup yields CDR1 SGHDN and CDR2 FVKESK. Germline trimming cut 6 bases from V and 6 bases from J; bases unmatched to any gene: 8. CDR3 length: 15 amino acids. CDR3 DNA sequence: TGTGCCAGCAGTCTACGACAGGGGGCAGGCAATGAGCAGTTCTTC. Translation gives CASSLRQGAGNEQFF.